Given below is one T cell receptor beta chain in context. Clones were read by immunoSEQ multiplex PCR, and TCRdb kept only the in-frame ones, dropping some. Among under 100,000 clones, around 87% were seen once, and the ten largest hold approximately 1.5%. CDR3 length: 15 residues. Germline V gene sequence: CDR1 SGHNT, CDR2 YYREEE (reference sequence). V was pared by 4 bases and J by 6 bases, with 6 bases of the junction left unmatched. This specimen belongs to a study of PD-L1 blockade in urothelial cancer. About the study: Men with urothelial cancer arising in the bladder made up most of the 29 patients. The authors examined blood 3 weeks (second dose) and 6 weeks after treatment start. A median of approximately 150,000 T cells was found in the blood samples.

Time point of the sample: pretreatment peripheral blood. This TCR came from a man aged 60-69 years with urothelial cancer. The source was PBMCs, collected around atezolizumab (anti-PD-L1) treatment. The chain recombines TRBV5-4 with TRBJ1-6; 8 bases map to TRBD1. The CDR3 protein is CASSRAQGGNSPLHF. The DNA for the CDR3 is TGTGCCAGCAGCCGAGCACAGGGGGGTAATTCACCCCTCCACTTT.